This TCR beta chain was sequenced for a study of graft-versus-host responses after intestinal transplantation. Overall study context: Induction with anti-thymocyte globulin, then tacrolimus and steroids for approximately three years, was given to all recipients. Whole-study results and caveats: The presence of high graft-versus-host to host-versus-graft clonal ratios in allografts characterized patients with graft-donor T cell macrochimerism. The recipient marrow held GvH clones, and some of them showed up first in ileum or blood. Early HvG declines after transplant were associated with peak circulating GvH clone levels.

Sequencing used immunoSEQ multiplex PCR; TCRdb keeps in-frame clones, though not all of them. Here the sample spans some 83,000 clones, 91% being singletons. Comments on this clone: Its matching antigen is unknown.

This clonotype originated in a human donor who received an intestinal transplant. This sample comprised unstimulated CD4+ T cells sorted from spleen or lymph node cells, obtained before intestinal transplant.

CDR3 nucleotides: TGTGCCAGTAGTATAGCGAGCGGGGGGGCCGGAGATACGCAGTATTTT. Translated: CASSIASGGAGDTQYF. V and J are TRBV19 and TRBJ2-3, with 10 positions matching TRBD2. This CDR3 is 16 amino acids long. Germline V gene lookup returns CDR1 LNHDA and CDR2 SQIVND (reference sequence). V lost 1 base to trimming and J lost 5 bases; unmatched junction nucleotides: 6.